This entry describes one T cell receptor (beta chain). Its antigen is not known. Reverse transcription of all isolated RNA meant that expressed TCRB transcripts were sequenced. Sequenced by immunoSEQ multiplex PCR; TCRdb stores in-frame clones only, minus some. The profile covers about 240,000 clones, with 25% to 30% appearing a single time and 4% taken by the ten largest. Averaging about 120 mL, one heparinised blood draw was given by each donor. There are 16 residues in the CDR3. V was clipped by 5 bases and J by 1 base, with 16 bases between them. Per the germline V gene, CDR1 is SGHTA and CDR2 is FQGNSA. The source of the sample is a study of beta chain features in type 1 diabetes. Regarding the study as a whole: Within patients, naive, central memory and Treg TCRB repertoires seemed more similar than within healthy donors.

The origin of this receptor is a man aged 25 to 40 in good health. Material: central memory CD4+ T cells from blood. This chain uses TRBV7-2 with TRBJ2-3; D is perhaps TRBD1 (6 bases). This CDR3 is CASSPIGTRGTDTQYF. The CDR3 region has the DNA TGTGCCAGCAGCCCAATCGGGACACGCGGCACAGATACGCAGTATTTT.